One sample yielded the 30 T cell receptor beta chains listed below, sequenced in a study of cytomegalovirus exposure and HLA in healthy donors. Primers for the PCR totalled 60 Vbeta and 13 Jbeta. The method was immunoSEQ multiplex PCR; TCRdb's version includes in-frame clones alone and lacks a portion of them. Here the sample table reports tens of thousands of clones. Sequenced: PBMCs. These receptors came from a woman aged 45-65 years in good health and CMV-seropositive.

V is TRBV28 and J is TRBJ1-5; TRBD1 is a possible D gene (6 bases). V was shortened by 4 bases and J by 5 bases, with 9 bases between the two germline ends. The CDR3 length is 13 residues. CDR1 MDHEN and CDR2 SYDVKM come from the germline V gene. The CDR3 sequence is CASSSGVYQPQHF. The CDR3 region has the DNA TGTGCCAGCAGTTCAGGGGTTTATCAGCCCCAGCATTTT.

In nucleotides, the CDR3 is TGCGCCAGCAGCTGGACTAGCGGGATTTACAATGAGCAGTTCTTC. This sequence encodes CASSWTSGIYNEQFF. V gene TRBV5-1 combines with J gene TRBJ2-1; the match to TRBD2 covers 12 bases. Per germline, CDR1 SGHRS and CDR2 YFSETQ. The CDR3 has 15 amino acids. Unmatched junction bases numbered 2, after V lost 3 bases and J lost 4 bases.

J is TRBJ2-1 and V is TRBV11-1, with D tentatively TRBD2 (5 bases). The germline gives CDR1 SGHAT, CDR2 FQDESV (reference sequence). V was shortened by 2 bases and J by 8 bases, with 7 bases between the two germline ends. The CDR3 is made up of 12 amino acids. This CDR3 reads CASSLTRDEQFF. The CDR3 nucleotides read TGTGCCAGCAGCTTAACGAGGGATGAGCAGTTCTTC.

This sequence joins TRBV12-5 and TRBJ1-1, with 7 bases matching TRBD1. The ends lost 1 base at V and 4 bases at J; junction bases unmatched: 0. Germline CDR1 and CDR2: LGHNT and FRNRAP. The CDR3 contains 13 residues. The CDR3 protein is CASGLDRGTEAFF. Written as DNA, the CDR3 is TGTGCTAGTGGTTTGGACAGGGGCACTGAAGCTTTCTTT.

The chain combines TRBV18 with TRBJ2-2; perhaps TRBD1 as D (5 bases). Between the trimmed V and J ends, which lost 2 bases and 2 bases, there was a span of 6 bases. The CDR3 is 14 residues long. Per the germline V gene, CDR1 is KGHSH and CDR2 is LQKENI. The DNA for the CDR3 is TGTGCCAGCTCACCAGGGGCCAACACCGGGGAGCTGTTTTTT. Encoded protein: CASSPGANTGELFF.

The CDR3: CASRTGQSYEQYF. The CDR3 DNA sequence: TGTGCCAGCAGGACGGGACAGTCCTACGAGCAGTACTTC. This sequence joins TRBV2 and TRBJ2-7; 7 positions match TRBD1. The CDR3 covers 13 residues. Germline assignment: CDR1 SNHLY and CDR2 FYNNEI. The junction had 3 bases not matched to a gene; V was cut back by 6 bases and J by 1 base.

V usage is TRBV6-5 and J usage is TRBJ2-7; TRBD2 matches 10 bases. The CDR3 extends over 16 amino acids. The junction had 6 bases not matched to a gene; V was cut back by 1 base and J by 3 bases. The germline V gene has CDR1 MNHEY and CDR2 SVGAGI. The CDR3 sequence: CASSYWGVAGGYEQYF. The CDR3, as DNA: TGTGCCAGCAGTTACTGGGGGGTAGCGGGGGGCTACGAGCAGTACTTC.

The chain uses TRBV9 and TRBJ2-7; D possibly corresponds to TRBD2 (6 bases). CDR1 and CDR2 (germline): SGDLS, YYNGEE. There are 15 residues in the CDR3. V dropped 2 bases and J dropped 3 bases, with 15 bases sitting between them. DNA for the CDR3: TGTGCCAGCAGCGTGGGGGGACTCCCGGTCTACGAGCAGTACTTC. Protein product: CASSVGGLPVYEQYF.

The rearrangement uses TRBV10-2 and TRBJ2-2, with D maybe TRBD2 (5 bases). Deletions cut 4 bases from V and 5 bases from J, with 11 bases between. CDR3 length equals 14 residues. CDR1 and CDR2 from the germline V gene are WSHSY and SAAADI. CDR3 DNA: TGCGCCAGCAGTGGGCTTGGCGGGACCGGGGAGCTGTTTTTT. Residues: CASSGLGGTGELFF.

The genes are TRBV4-3 and TRBJ1-5; D is unresolved. CDR1 is LGHNA, CDR2 YSLEER, per germline. The CDR3 has 16 amino acids. V lost 0 bases to trimming and J lost 2 bases, with 11 bases between them. The CDR3 is CASSQDAMGGNQPQHF. In nucleotides, the CDR3 is TGCGCCAGCAGCCAAGATGCGATGGGCGGCAATCAGCCCCAGCATTTT.

Turning to this clone: The same CDR3 also results from other DNA sequences found in this sample. J is TRBJ1-1 and V is TRBV28; 11 nucleotides line up with TRBD1. Germline V gives CDR1 MDHEN, CDR2 SYDVKM. The V gene end was trimmed by 4 bases and the J gene end by 4 bases; junction bases not matched to a gene: 5. CDR3 length: 15 amino acids. CDR3: CASSSDRGRRTEAFF. DNA of the CDR3: TGTGCCAGCAGTTCGGACAGGGGGCGACGCACTGAAGCTTTCTTT.

About this clone itself: At one end the junction does not follow the germline gene, possibly because of a read error. The genes are TRBV6-5 and TRBJ1-2, with 11 bases matching TRBD1. The CDR3 loop spans 16 amino acids. Looked up from germline, CDR1 is MNHEY and CDR2 is SVGAGI. CDR3 bases: TGTGCCAGCAGTTATGTCAGGACAGGGGGCGGTTATGGCCACACCTTC. It yields the protein CASSYVRTGGGYGHTF.

V gene TRBV29-1 combines with J gene TRBJ2-7; possible D gene TRBD2, 6 bases. Germline V gene lookup returns CDR1 SQVTM and CDR2 ANQGSEA. Trimming cost V 3 bases and J 4 bases, with 13 bases left between them. This CDR3 has 13 residues. The CDR3 DNA reads TGCAGCGTTGATGGGGAGGATCCTTACGAGCAGTACTTC. Amino acid sequence: CSVDGEDPYEQYF.

This chain connects TRBV5-4 to TRBJ2-7; 12 bases agree with TRBD1. Looked up from germline, CDR1 is SGHNT and CDR2 is YYREEE (reference sequence). The CDR3 spans 13 residues. After removal of 4 bases from V and 9 bases from J, the junction contained 5 bases not matched to a gene. The CDR3 sequence is CASSQGQGARQYF. Here the CDR3 DNA reads TGTGCCAGCAGCCAGGGACAGGGGGCGCGGCAGTACTTC.

This chain uses TRBV5-1 with TRBJ1-1; possibly TRBD1 for D (6 bases). The germline V and J ends were trimmed by 4 bases and 2 bases, with 12 bases remaining between them. Germline V lookup: CDR1 SGHRS, CDR2 YFSETQ. The CDR3 covers 14 residues. The chain's CDR3 is CASSRDRSNTEAFF. CDR3 nucleotides: TGCGCCAGCAGCCGTGACAGGTCCAACACTGAAGCTTTCTTT. Supplemented by reference TRBV5-1 and TRBJ1-1, the full variable domain reads KAGVTQTPRYLIKTRGQQVTLSCSPISGHRSVSWYQQTPGQGLQFLFEYFSETQRNKGNFPGRFSGRQFSNSRSEMNVSTLELGDSALYLCASSRDRSNTEAFFGQGTRLTVV.

The V and J genes are TRBV6-6 and TRBJ2-1; TRBD2 matches 9 bases. J was trimmed by 7 bases and V by 6 bases; bases with no gene match: 4. Germline values: CDR1 MNHNY, CDR2 SVGAGI (reference sequence). The length of the CDR3 is 13 residues. In DNA form, the CDR3 reads TGTGCCAGCAGGGCGGGGGGGAGTAATGAGCAGTTCTTC. It yields the protein CASRAGGSNEQFF.

CDR3: CASTTGDIGYGYTF. CDR3 DNA: TGTGCCAGTACTACAGGGGACATAGGCTATGGCTACACCTTC. The chain has TRBV19 and TRBJ1-2, with TRBD1 matching 7 bases. This CDR3 comprises 14 residues. V was clipped by 7 bases and J by 4 bases; unmatched bases: 9. Germline V gene lookup returns CDR1 LNHDA and CDR2 SQIVND (reference sequence).

The rearrangement uses TRBV7-2 and TRBJ2-7; 7 nucleotides align to TRBD1. The CDR3 sequence is 14 residues long. V shed 5 bases, J shed 7 bases, and the junction held 11 bases outside the gene matches. Germline CDR1 is SGHTA and CDR2 is FQGNSA. The CDR3 nucleotides are TGTGCCAGCAGCCCGATAGGGGGCTTGTGGGAGCAGTACTTC. It translates to CASSPIGGLWEQYF.

This chain connects TRBV29-1 to TRBJ2-3; 11 nucleotides align to TRBD2. CDR3 size: 15 residues. Germline trimming cut 3 bases from V and 1 base from J; bases unmatched to any gene: 3. CDR1 and CDR2 (germline): SQVTM, ANQGSEA. The CDR3 nucleotides are TGCAGCGTTGAGATAGCGGGGGGGCGCACAGATACGCAGTATTTT. It codes for CSVEIAGGRTDTQYF.

V and J are TRBV30 and TRBJ1-3; D unresolved. CDR1 GTSNPN and CDR2 SVGIG come from the germline V gene (reference sequence). With 0 bases removed from V and 0 bases from J, the gap between germline ends came to 9 bases. This CDR3 comprises 15 residues. For the CDR3, the DNA is TGTGCCTGGAGTGTACAACAGATCTCTGGAAACACCATATATTTT. This gives the protein CAWSVQQISGNTIYF.

This chain joins TRBV18 and TRBJ1-2; D unresolved. Looked up from germline, CDR1 is KGHSH and CDR2 is LQKENI. V was cut by 3 bases and J by 5 bases, with 7 bases left in between. The CDR3 loop spans 12 amino acids. CDR3 residues: CASSPGEYGYTF. The CDR3 bases are TGTGCCAGCTCACCGGGAGAGTATGGCTACACCTTC.

J is TRBJ1-1 and V is TRBV7-2; possible D gene TRBD1, 6 bases. This CDR3 is 12 amino acids long. CDR1 and CDR2 from the germline V gene are SGHTA and FQGNSA. Trimming removed 4 bases from V and 11 bases from J, with 14 bases in between. CDR3 region: CASSSYSGDAFF. Written as DNA, the CDR3 is TGTGCCAGCAGCTCCTACTCAGGGGACGCTTTCTTT.

The chain is built from TRBV5-1 and TRBJ1-5; unclear D gene. Between the trimmed V and J ends, which lost 3 bases and 4 bases, there was a span of 8 bases. The CDR3 runs to 13 residues. Germline-derived CDR1 and CDR2 are SGHRS and YFSETQ. The CDR3 reads CASSYGENQPQHF. DNA of the CDR3: TGCGCCAGCAGCTACGGGGAGAATCAGCCCCAGCATTTT.

V is TRBV28 and J is TRBJ2-1; D unresolved. The CDR3 consists of 12 residues. CDR1 MDHEN and CDR2 SYDVKM come from the germline V gene. V lost 10 bases and J lost 2, with 9 bases in between. This chain's CDR3 is CAISRAYNEQFF. DNA of the CDR3: TGTGCCATCTCTCGGGCCTACAATGAGCAGTTCTTC.

The chain recombines TRBV6-5 with TRBJ2-7, with TRBD2 matching 8 bases. Germline-derived CDR1 and CDR2 are MNHEY and SVGAGI. The V segment lost 6 bases and the J segment 7 bases; nucleotides outside the gene matches: 5. This CDR3 comprises 12 residues. CDR3 loop: CASRTGTSEQYF. CDR3 bases: TGTGCCAGCAGAACCGGGACTAGTGAGCAGTACTTC.

The chain is built from TRBV6-5 and TRBJ2-7; 9 nucleotides agree with TRBD2. Germline lookup yields CDR1 MNHEY and CDR2 SVGAGI. The V segment lost 4 bases and the J segment 0 bases; nucleotides outside the gene matches: 4. The CDR3 has 15 residues. The DNA of the CDR3 is TGTGCCAGCAGTTCGACTAGCGGATACTCCTACGAGCAGTACTTC. Translating gives CASSSTSGYSYEQYF.

This chain joins TRBV4-2 and TRBJ1-2, with D maybe TRBD1 (5 bases). Per the germline V gene, CDR1 is LGHNA and CDR2 is YNFKEQ. The CDR3 covers 15 residues. The V and J ends lost 0 bases and 2 bases respectively, with 10 bases between them. This CDR3 is CASSQDKTANYGYTF. CDR3 sequence (DNA): TGTGCCAGCAGCCAAGATAAGACAGCCAACTATGGCTACACCTTC.

The genes are TRBV19 and TRBJ1-4; D is unresolved. This CDR3 has 13 amino acids. The V gene's germline CDR1 is LNHDA and CDR2 SQIVND (reference sequence). Trimming cost V 5 bases and J 8 bases, with 12 bases left between them. DNA for the CDR3: TGTGCCAGTAGTTCTCACGGACTCGAAAAACTGTTTTTT. This sequence encodes CASSSHGLEKLFF.

The rearrangement joins TRBV4-2 to TRBJ2-5, with a possible D match to TRBD2 (5 bases). The germline V gene encodes CDR1 LGHNA and CDR2 YNFKEQ. This CDR3 has 18 residues. Trimming cost V 0 bases and J 2 bases, with 19 bases left between them. Here the CDR3 reads CASSQDWESGYRQETQYF. The CDR3 bases are TGTGCCAGCAGCCAAGATTGGGAGTCGGGGTATCGGCAAGAGACCCAGTACTTC.

This chain connects TRBV4-1 to TRBJ2-1, with 9 bases aligning to TRBD2. The CDR3 sequence is 16 residues long. V was clipped by 10 bases and J by 7 bases; unmatched bases: 17. The V gene's germline CDR1 is MGHRA and CDR2 YSYEKL. The chain's CDR3 is CATNKGAGGPQNEQFF. CDR3 nucleotides: TGCGCCACAAACAAGGGGGCGGGAGGGCCCCAGAATGAGCAGTTCTTC.